Listed below are T cell receptor beta chains from one sample, sequenced in a study of blood T cell repertoires in COVID-19. This table comes from immunoSEQ multiplex PCR, and its TCRdb copy is limited to in-frame clones, with some not included. The sample carries tens of thousands of clones, approximately 83% recorded once. Sequenced sample: peripheral blood. These receptors were collected from a woman over 75 with active or convalescent COVID-19. Each CDR3 is given with its conserved first and last residue. D genes are given only for firm matches. Clone size is given for some rows only: seen once, a few or many times, or a class if the clone is expanded.

d_gene,v_gene,abundance,j_gene,len,CDR3nt,CDR3aa
NA,TRBV27,NA,TRBJ2-3,13,TGTGCCAGCAGTTTCCGGGAACCAGATACGCAGTATTTT,CASSFREPDTQYF
TRBD2,TRBV5-1,NA,TRBJ2-5,13,TGCGCCAGTTACGGGGGGGCCGGGGAGACCCAGTACTTC,CASYGGAGETQYF
NA,TRBV5-3,NA,TRBJ1-5,18,TGTGCCAGAAGCTTGGAAAGGAGTCACAATAATAGCAATCAGCCCCAGCATTTT,CARSLERSHNNSNQPQHF
TRBD2,TRBV7-9,NA,TRBJ2-5,16,TGTGCCAGCAGCTCCGGACTAGCGGGCCACCAAGAGACCCAGTACTTC,CASSSGLAGHQETQYF
NA,TRBV7-9,NA,TRBJ1-4,15,TGTGCCAGCAGCTTAGTTACAGGGTGGTATGAAAAACTGTTTTTT,CASSLVTGWYEKLFF
TRBD1,TRBV27,NA,TRBJ2-7,12,TGTGCCAGTCGACAGGGCGGATACGAGCAGTACTTC,CASRQGGYEQYF
NA,TRBV7-9,NA,TRBJ2-3,15,TGTGCCAGCAGCTTAGCACGGGGAAGCACAGATACGCAGTATTTT,CASSLARGSTDTQYF
NA,TRBV12-5,NA,TRBJ1-6,19,TGTGCTAGTGGTTTGGTACTAGGGGCTATACAGGGCAGCAATTCACCCCTCCACTTT,CASGLVLGAIQGSNSPLHF
NA,TRBV6-1,NA,TRBJ1-2,14,TGTGCCAGCAGTGAAGCGTTGGGGGGTTATGGCTACACCTTC,CASSEALGGYGYTF
NA,TRBV3-1/TRBV3-2,NA,TRBJ1-4,16,TGTGCCAGCAGCCAAGATTCGAACAGCCGGGGTGAAAAACTGTTTTTT,CASSQDSNSRGEKLFF
TRBD1,TRBV5-1,NA,TRBJ2-3,17,TGCGCCAGCAGCTTGGCCAACGTGGGGACAGGACTCTCGACGCAGTATTTT,CASSLANVGTGLSTQYF
TRBD1,TRBV5-1,NA,TRBJ1-4,14,TGCGCCAGCAGCCCGGACAGGGGGAATGAAAAACTGTTTTTT,CASSPDRGNEKLFF
TRBD2,TRBV11-3,NA,TRBJ2-7,14,TGTGCCAGCAGCCTCGGGGGGATCTCCTACGAGCAGTACTTC,CASSLGGISYEQYF
NA,TRBV29-1,NA,TRBJ1-2,13,TGCAGCGTGTACGGGGGGGGTGTCTATGGCTACACCTTC,CSVYGGGVYGYTF
NA,TRBV2,NA,TRBJ1-1,14,TGTGCCAGCAGTTATGACAGTCTGAACACTGAAGCTTTCTTT,CASSYDSLNTEAFF
TRBD1,TRBV19,NA,TRBJ1-1,16,TGTGCCACCACCATACTAGACAGGGGCCGGGACACTGAAGCTTTCTTT,CATTILDRGRDTEAFF
TRBD1,TRBV28,NA,TRBJ2-4,14,TGTGCCAGCACCCCTACAGGGGGCGCAAACATTCAGTACTTC,CASTPTGGANIQYF
NA,TRBV10-3,NA,TRBJ1-1,13,TGTGCCATCAGAGGGGAGGTCGGCACTGAAGCTTTCTTT,CAIRGEVGTEAFF
NA,TRBV5-1,NA,TRBJ2-5,14,TGCGCCAGCAGCCCCGAAGGGGTAACAAAGACCCAGTACTTC,CASSPEGVTKTQYF
NA,TRBV7-9,NA,TRBJ1-4,14,TGTGCCAGCAGCCCACAGGGTTGGGATGAAAAACTGTTTTTT,CASSPQGWDEKLFF
NA,TRBV7-6,NA,TRBJ2-4,13,TGTGCCAGCAGCCAGGCGGCGGGGGCTAGCCAGTACTTC,CASSQAAGASQYF
NA,TRBV28,once,TRBJ1-2,11,TGTGCTCTGGGCCTTAACTATGGCTACACCTTC,CALGLNYGYTF
TRBD2,TRBV5-6,NA,TRBJ2-7,16,TGTGCCAGCAGCTTGACCGGGACTAGCGCCTACTACGAGCAGTACTTC,CASSLTGTSAYYEQYF
NA,TRBV7-6,NA,TRBJ2-2,16,TGTGCCAGCAGCTTAAGGGCGGGCAAAAACACCGGGGAGCTGTTTTTT,CASSLRAGKNTGELFF
NA,TRBV6-5,NA,TRBJ2-7,13,TGTGCCAGCAGTTCCCATGCCGGCTACGAGCAGTACTTC,CASSSHAGYEQYF
NA,TRBV6-1,NA,TRBJ2-1,17,TGTGCCAGCAGTGAGAACAGCCCCCGAGAGACGGGGAATGAGCAGTTCTTC,CASSENSPRETGNEQFF
NA,TRBV20-1,NA,TRBJ2-7,9,TGCAGTGTTTACTACGAGCAGTACTTC,CSVYYEQYF
NA,TRBV5-8,NA,TRBJ2-3,16,TGTGCCAGCAGCCCGGGGGACCGGAGAGACACAGATACGCAGTATTTT,CASSPGDRRDTDTQYF
NA,TRBV7-8,once,TRBJ2-1,13,TGTGCCAGCAGCTTAGCGGGGAGCTCCGAGCAGTTCTTC,CASSLAGSSEQFF
NA,TRBV19,NA,TRBJ1-2,18,TGTGCCAGTAGTCCCCGGCGTCCTGCCTTAACTAGCGGCTATGGCTACACCTTC,CASSPRRPALTSGYGYTF
NA,TRBV19,NA,TRBJ2-7,11,TGTGCCAGTAGTATCGGAGGGAGACAGTACTTC,CASSIGGRQYF